The rows below give T cell receptor beta chains drawn from one sample of a study of CD8 T cells in Susac syndrome. TCRdb re-called the immunoSEQ multiplex PCR reads through MiXCR, storing one row per CDR3 protein. The data show some 240,000 distinct CDR3 sequences, 96% seen once. Specimen: CD4+ T cells from PBMCs. The source is a human donor with Susac syndrome. Both conserved end residues are part of each CDR3. The D gene is left open where the match is weak. A clone size is listed for some rows: how often the clone was seen (once, few, many), or a class if it is expanded.

cdr3_length: 15
j_call: TRBJ2-1
v_call: TRBV7-6
clone_size: .
d_call: .
cdr3_nt: TGTGCCAGCAGCTTAGCCTCGCTTATGGACAATGAGCAGTTCTTC
cdr3_aa: CASSLASLMDNEQFF

cdr3_length: 15
j_call: TRBJ1-1
v_call: TRBV6-2/TRBV6-3
clone_size: .
d_call: .
cdr3_nt: TGTGCCAGCAGTTACAGGGCCCGCCCGAACACTGAAGCTTTCTTT
cdr3_aa: CASSYRARPNTEAFF

cdr3_length: 14
j_call: TRBJ1-4
v_call: TRBV20-1
clone_size: .
d_call: .
cdr3_nt: TGCAGTGCCCCCGATACCCGCACCTCGGAAAAACTGTTTTTT
cdr3_aa: CSAPDTRTSEKLFF

cdr3_length: 20
j_call: TRBJ2-6
v_call: TRBV4-1
clone_size: .
d_call: .
cdr3_nt: TGCGCCAGCAGCCAAAGGGAGACAGGTTCCGTTATATCTGGGGCCAACGTCCTGACTTTC
cdr3_aa: CASSQRETGSVISGANVLTF

cdr3_length: 14
j_call: TRBJ1-2
v_call: TRBV12-3/TRBV12-4
clone_size: .
d_call: .
cdr3_nt: TGTGCCAGCAGACAATCCTCCGGGACGGAAGGCTACACCTTC
cdr3_aa: CASRQSSGTEGYTF

cdr3_length: 14
j_call: TRBJ1-2
v_call: TRBV7-9
clone_size: .
d_call: .
cdr3_nt: TGTGCCAGCAGCTCGGAGTTACGATCCTATGGCTACACCTTC
cdr3_aa: CASSSELRSYGYTF

cdr3_length: 17
j_call: TRBJ2-3
v_call: TRBV18
clone_size: .
d_call: TRBD2
cdr3_nt: TGTGCCAGCTCAGCGTATAGCGGGAGGGCCTACTCAGATACGCAGTATTTT
cdr3_aa: CASSAYSGRAYSDTQYF

cdr3_length: 14
j_call: TRBJ2-4
v_call: TRBV6-1
clone_size: .
d_call: .
cdr3_nt: TGTGCCATCGGGAGAGGGGGAGCCAAAAACATTCAGTACTTC
cdr3_aa: CAIGRGGAKNIQYF

cdr3_length: 14
j_call: TRBJ2-1
v_call: TRBV20-1
clone_size: .
d_call: TRBD2
cdr3_nt: TGCAGTGCTATGCGGGAGGGCCTTGGGGATGAGCAGTTCTTC
cdr3_aa: CSAMREGLGDEQFF

cdr3_length: 15
j_call: TRBJ2-7
v_call: TRBV7-2
clone_size: .
d_call: TRBD2
cdr3_nt: TGTGCCAGCAGCTGGGCCGGGACTAGCCAATCTGAGCAGTACTTC
cdr3_aa: CASSWAGTSQSEQYF

cdr3_length: 14
j_call: TRBJ2-1
v_call: TRBV20-1
clone_size: .
d_call: .
cdr3_nt: TGCAGTGCTCCAGAGACAGTTACCGCTAATGAGCAGTTCTTC
cdr3_aa: CSAPETVTANEQFF

cdr3_length: 8
j_call: TRBJ2-5
v_call: TRBV2
clone_size: .
d_call: .
cdr3_nt: TGCTGCCAAGAGACCCAGTACTTC
cdr3_aa: CCQETQYF

cdr3_length: 15
j_call: TRBJ1-1
v_call: TRBV7-9
clone_size: .
d_call: .
cdr3_nt: TGTGCCAGCAGCTTAGGTATCGGTTCTGCAACTGGAGCTTTCTTT
cdr3_aa: CASSLGIGSATGAFF

cdr3_length: 15
j_call: TRBJ2-5
v_call: TRBV28
clone_size: .
d_call: .
cdr3_nt: TGTGCCAGCAGTTTTGAGGTGGGGCTCGGCGTGACCCAGTACTTC
cdr3_aa: CASSFEVGLGVTQYF

cdr3_length: 15
j_call: TRBJ2-6
v_call: TRBV29-1
clone_size: .
d_call: .
cdr3_nt: TGCAGCGTTGAAGGGGGGGCGGCTGGGGCCAACGTCCTGACTTTC
cdr3_aa: CSVEGGAAGANVLTF

cdr3_length: 15
j_call: TRBJ2-7
v_call: TRBV14
clone_size: .
d_call: .
cdr3_nt: TGTGCCAGCAGCCAAGAGATAGTCCAAGGAGGGGAGCAGTACTTC
cdr3_aa: CASSQEIVQGGEQYF

cdr3_length: 14
j_call: TRBJ2-7
v_call: TRBV27
clone_size: .
d_call: TRBD1
cdr3_nt: TGTGCCAGCAGTGGTGACAGGGCCGGTAGGGAGCAGTACTTC
cdr3_aa: CASSGDRAGREQYF

cdr3_length: 14
j_call: TRBJ2-4
v_call: TRBV4-1
clone_size: .
d_call: .
cdr3_nt: TGCGCCAGCAGCCAGGAGGGGGAAAGGTACATTCAGTACTTC
cdr3_aa: CASSQEGERYIQYF

cdr3_length: 14
j_call: TRBJ2-1
v_call: TRBV29-1
clone_size: .
d_call: .
cdr3_nt: TGCAGCGTTGAAGCGGGAGCAGGCTACAATGAGCAGTTCTTC
cdr3_aa: CSVEAGAGYNEQFF

cdr3_length: 14
j_call: TRBJ2-7
v_call: TRBV10-3
clone_size: .
d_call: .
cdr3_nt: TGTGCCATCAGTGAGTCCGGCAGAGCCTACGAGCAGTACTTC
cdr3_aa: CAISESGRAYEQYF

cdr3_length: 16
j_call: TRBJ2-3
v_call: TRBV4-1
clone_size: once
d_call: .
cdr3_nt: TGCGCCAGCAGCCAATGGGACTTCTCGCGCACAGATACGCAGTATTTT
cdr3_aa: CASSQWDFSRTDTQYF

cdr3_length: 13
j_call: TRBJ1-1
v_call: TRBV29-1
clone_size: .
d_call: TRBD1
cdr3_nt: TGCAGCGCAGGGGACAGTTTGAACACTGAAGCTTTCTTT
cdr3_aa: CSAGDSLNTEAFF

cdr3_length: 10
j_call: TRBJ2-7
v_call: TRBV6-2/TRBV6-3
clone_size: .
d_call: .
cdr3_nt: TGTGCCTCTCACTTCTACGAGCAGTACTTC
cdr3_aa: CASHFYEQYF

cdr3_length: 12
j_call: TRBJ2-5
v_call: TRBV29-1
clone_size: .
d_call: .
cdr3_nt: TGCAGCGCTCAGGGGTCACAAGAGACCCAGTACTTC
cdr3_aa: CSAQGSQETQYF

cdr3_length: 17
j_call: TRBJ1-2
v_call: TRBV15
clone_size: .
d_call: .
cdr3_nt: TGTGCCACCGCCATCGCCAGGACGGTGGCAAATAACTATGGCTACACCTTC
cdr3_aa: CATAIARTVANNYGYTF

cdr3_length: 12
j_call: TRBJ2-1
v_call: TRBV30
clone_size: .
d_call: .
cdr3_nt: TGTGCCTGGAGCTGGGGGCGTAATGAGCAGTTCTTC
cdr3_aa: CAWSWGRNEQFF

cdr3_length: 16
j_call: TRBJ2-3
v_call: TRBV15
clone_size: .
d_call: .
cdr3_nt: TGTGCCACCAGCCTTCAAGGGCGGAGCCTAACAGATACGCAGTATTTT
cdr3_aa: CATSLQGRSLTDTQYF

cdr3_length: 15
j_call: TRBJ2-1
v_call: TRBV7-9
clone_size: .
d_call: .
cdr3_nt: TGTGCCAGCAGCTATACCGCAACCTCCTACAATGAGCAGTTCTTC
cdr3_aa: CASSYTATSYNEQFF

cdr3_length: 15
j_call: TRBJ1-1
v_call: TRBV30
clone_size: .
d_call: .
cdr3_nt: TGTGCCTGGAAGGCCCCGGAGGGGCTGAACACTGAAGCTTTCTTT
cdr3_aa: CAWKAPEGLNTEAFF

cdr3_length: 15
j_call: TRBJ2-1
v_call: TRBV7-9
clone_size: .
d_call: .
cdr3_nt: TGTGCCAGCAGCCGTAGGGGGGCGGTGGATCACGAGCAGTTCTTC
cdr3_aa: CASSRRGAVDHEQFF

cdr3_length: 14
j_call: TRBJ1-5
v_call: TRBV6-5
clone_size: .
d_call: .
cdr3_nt: TGTGCCAGCAGGGACAGATATAGCAATCAGCCCCAGCATTTT
cdr3_aa: CASRDRYSNQPQHF

cdr3_length: 13
j_call: TRBJ1-2
v_call: TRBV14
clone_size: .
d_call: TRBD1
cdr3_nt: TGTGCCAGCAGCCAAGTCGCAGGGGGAGTAAGGACCTTC
cdr3_aa: CASSQVAGGVRTF

cdr3_length: 16
j_call: TRBJ2-4
v_call: TRBV4-1
clone_size: .
d_call: .
cdr3_nt: TGCGCCAGCAGACACGCTTTACAGCGGAGCAAAAACATTCAGTACTTC
cdr3_aa: CASRHALQRSKNIQYF

cdr3_length: 13
j_call: TRBJ1-1
v_call: TRBV9
clone_size: .
d_call: .
cdr3_nt: TGTGCCAGCAGCGTAGAGGTGAACACTGAAGCTTTCTTT
cdr3_aa: CASSVEVNTEAFF

cdr3_length: 17
j_call: TRBJ1-3
v_call: TRBV28
clone_size: .
d_call: .
cdr3_nt: TGTGCCAGCAGCCGAACAGAGGGGGGTTTAGGTCGGAACACCATATATTTT
cdr3_aa: CASSRTEGGLGRNTIYF

cdr3_length: 14
j_call: TRBJ1-5
v_call: TRBV18
clone_size: .
d_call: .
cdr3_nt: TGTGCCAGCTCACCCTCGTTGGGGGATCAGCCCCAGCATTTT
cdr3_aa: CASSPSLGDQPQHF

cdr3_length: 15
j_call: TRBJ2-7
v_call: TRBV7-9
clone_size: once
d_call: TRBD1
cdr3_nt: TGTGCCAGCAGCTCCGGGACAGGGTGGAAATACGAGCAGTACTTC
cdr3_aa: CASSSGTGWKYEQYF

cdr3_length: 14
j_call: TRBJ2-3
v_call: TRBV5-4
clone_size: .
d_call: .
cdr3_nt: TGTGCCAGCCTAGAGGAACCTAGCACAGATACGCAGTATTTT
cdr3_aa: CASLEEPSTDTQYF

cdr3_length: 13
j_call: TRBJ1-1
v_call: TRBV20-1
clone_size: .
d_call: TRBD1
cdr3_nt: TGCAGTGCTCCGGACAGGGGTAACACTGAAGCTTTCTTT
cdr3_aa: CSAPDRGNTEAFF

cdr3_length: 17
j_call: TRBJ2-2
v_call: TRBV12-5
clone_size: .
d_call: TRBD2
cdr3_nt: TGTGCTAGCCTTAGCGGGGCTACTTTATTAAACACCGGGGAGCTGTTTTTT
cdr3_aa: CASLSGATLLNTGELFF

cdr3_length: 14
j_call: TRBJ2-7
v_call: TRBV20-1
clone_size: once
d_call: TRBD1
cdr3_nt: TGCAGTGCTAGCCCGGGACAGGTATCCTACGAGCAGTACTTC
cdr3_aa: CSASPGQVSYEQYF

cdr3_length: 15
j_call: TRBJ2-1
v_call: TRBV30
clone_size: .
d_call: .
cdr3_nt: TGTGCCTGGAGTGTTGGGGAAAGCTCCTACAATGAGCAGTTCTTC
cdr3_aa: CAWSVGESSYNEQFF

cdr3_length: 15
j_call: TRBJ2-7
v_call: TRBV12-3/TRBV12-4
clone_size: .
d_call: TRBD2
cdr3_nt: TGTGCCAGCAGTTTAGCGGGAGGGCCCCTTTACGAGCAGTACTTC
cdr3_aa: CASSLAGGPLYEQYF

cdr3_length: 15
j_call: TRBJ2-1
v_call: TRBV9
clone_size: .
d_call: TRBD2
cdr3_nt: TGTGCCAGCAGCGCGGGGGGTAGTTGGTACAATGAGCAGTTCTTC
cdr3_aa: CASSAGGSWYNEQFF